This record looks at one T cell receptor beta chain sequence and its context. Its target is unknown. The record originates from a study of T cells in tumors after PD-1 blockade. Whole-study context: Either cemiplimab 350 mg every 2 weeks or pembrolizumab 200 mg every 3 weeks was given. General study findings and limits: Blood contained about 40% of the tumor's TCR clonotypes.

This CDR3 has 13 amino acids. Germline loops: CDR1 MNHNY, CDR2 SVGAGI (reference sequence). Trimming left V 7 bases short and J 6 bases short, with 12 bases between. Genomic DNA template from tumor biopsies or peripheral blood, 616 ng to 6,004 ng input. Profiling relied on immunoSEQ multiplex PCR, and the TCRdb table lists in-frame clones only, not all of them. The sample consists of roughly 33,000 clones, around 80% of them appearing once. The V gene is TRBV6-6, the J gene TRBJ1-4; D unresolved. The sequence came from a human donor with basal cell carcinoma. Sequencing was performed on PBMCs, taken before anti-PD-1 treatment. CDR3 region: CASIRVKDEKLFF. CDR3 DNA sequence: TGTGCCAGCATACGGGTAAAGGATGAAAAACTGTTTTTT.